A single sample gave rise to the 9 T cell receptor beta chains below, sequenced in a study of regulatory T cells in long-lasting Graves disease. Time point noted: persistent/refractory GD, antithyroid drugs over 5 years with positive TRAb. Preparation of the TCR library used RNA extracted from PBMCs. Through Arm-PCR of CDR3 regions and iRepertoire HTBI primers, TCR beta libraries were built. TCRdb fed the multiplex PCR reads into MiXCR, producing one record per CDR3 protein. The data contain about 290,000 distinct CDR3 sequences, approximately 20% of them singletons. Here the sequenced sample was peripheral blood mononuclear cells (PBMCs), taken when the disease was refractory, from a patient treated with antithyroid drugs. These TCRs come from a female donor with Graves disease.

V gene TRBV7-2 combines with J gene TRBJ1-1; D is unresolved. Trimming stripped 1 base from V and 11 bases from J, with 8 bases between. Germline lookup yields CDR1 SGHTA and CDR2 FQGNSA. This CDR3 is 11 amino acids long. CDR3 sequence (DNA): TGTGCCAGCAGCTTAGGGGTCAGCGCTTTCTTT. It encodes CASSLGVSAFF. The full variable domain, completed using reference TRBV7-2 and TRBJ1-1, is GAGVSQSPSNKVTEKGKDVELRCDPISGHTALYWYRQSLGQGLEFLIYFQGNSAPDKSGLPSDRFSAERTGGSVSTLTIQRTQQEDSAVYLCASSLGVSAFFGQGTRLTVV.

This rearrangement joins TRBV30 to TRBJ1-1; maybe TRBD1 (6 bases). The germline V and J ends were trimmed by 0 bases and 3 bases, with 11 bases remaining between them. The CDR3 loop spans 14 amino acids. The germline V gene encodes CDR1 GTSNPN and CDR2 SVGIG (reference sequence). This CDR3 reads CAWSVGGLDTEAFF. As DNA, the CDR3 is TGTGCCTGGAGTGTGGGGGGGCTGGACACTGAAGCTTTCTTT. The whole variable domain, remainder taken from reference TRBV30 and TRBJ1-1, is SQTIHQWPATLVQPVGSPLSLECTVEGTSNPNLYWYRQAAGRGLQLLFYSVGIGQISSEVPQNLSASRPQDRQFILSSKKLLLSDSGFYLCAWSVGGLDTEAFFGQGTRLTVV.

This clonotype was counted many times. The chain has TRBV7-6 and TRBJ2-7; TRBD2 matches at 10 bases. The CDR3 has 17 residues. The ends lost 1 base at V and 3 bases at J; junction bases unmatched: 9. Per germline, CDR1 SGHVS and CDR2 FNYEAQ. The CDR3 region is CASSLGLAGSGGYEQYF. The CDR3 DNA follows: TGTGCCAGCAGCTTAGGACTAGCGGGCTCCGGTGGCTACGAGCAGTACTTC.

This clonotype appeared many times. The chain links TRBV28 to TRBJ1-5, with 7 bases that match TRBD1. The CDR3 length is 15 residues. With 7 bases clipped from V and 4 bases from J, the junction kept 10 bases outside the gene matches. Germline V gene data show CDR1 as MDHEN and CDR2 as SYDVKM. This CDR3 reads CASTPSTGRNQPQHF. CDR3 nucleotide sequence: TGTGCCAGCACCCCCTCGACAGGGAGGAATCAGCCCCAGCATTTT.

This clonotype was seen many times. The chain couples TRBV11-2 to TRBJ2-7; D unclear. CDR3 length: 13 amino acids. Trimming left V 1 base short and J 5 bases short, with 9 bases between. CDR1 and CDR2 (germline): SGHAT, FQNNGV. As DNA, the CDR3 is TGTGCCAGCAGCTTAGTGCCCAGCGACGAGCAGTACTTC. Its protein product is CASSLVPSDEQYF.

A few counts support this clonotype. V usage is TRBV5-4 and J usage is TRBJ2-7, with TRBD1 as a possible D gene (5 bases). Trimming took 5 bases from V and 7 from J, leaving 31 bases between them. Germline CDR1 and CDR2: SGHNT and YYREEE (reference sequence). The CDR3 is made up of 18 amino acids. The CDR3 is CASRHRIQESRTLREQYF. CDR3 DNA sequence: TGTGCCAGCAGACACAGGATTCAAGAGAGCCGTACCCTACGAGAGCAGTACTTC.

The table lists this clonotype with many counts. V gene TRBV27 combines with J gene TRBJ2-2; TRBD2 aligns across 8 bases. The junction had 14 bases not matched to a gene; V was cut back by 5 bases and J by 6 bases. CDR3 length equals 17 residues. Germline values: CDR1 MNHEY, CDR2 SMNVEV (reference sequence). The CDR3 region is CASSPYGVVAGSGELFF. For the CDR3, the DNA is TGTGCCAGCAGTCCCTACGGAGTGGTAGCGGGATCCGGGGAGCTGTTTTTT.

This clonotype was counted at least ten times. The rearrangement links TRBV28 to TRBJ2-5; 11 nucleotides agree with TRBD2. This CDR3 region has 16 residues. CDR1 is MDHEN and CDR2 is SYDVKM in the germline V gene. The V gene end was trimmed by 4 bases and the J gene end by 2 bases; junction bases not matched to a gene: 6. In DNA form, the CDR3 reads TGTGCCAGCAGTTCTCACCTAGCGGGAGGACAAGAGACCCAGTACTTC. Translation: CASSSHLAGGQETQYF.

The V and J genes are TRBV7-9 and TRBJ1-1, with TRBD1 identical over 7 bases. J gave up 3 bases and V 5 bases, and 12 bases lay outside the gene matches. This CDR3 is 16 amino acids long. In germline, CDR1 is SEHNR, CDR2 FQNEAQ (reference sequence). The CDR3: CASSPPTGKGDTEAFF. CDR3 bases: TGTGCCAGCAGCCCGCCGACAGGGAAGGGCGACACTGAAGCTTTCTTT. Together with reference TRBV7-9 and TRBJ1-1, the CDR3 gives the full variable domain: DTGVSQNPRHKITKRGQNVTFRCDPISEHNRLYWYRQTLGQGPEFLTYFQNEAQLEKSRLLSDRFSAERPKGSFSTLEIQRTEQGDSAMYLCASSPPTGKGDTEAFFGQGTRLTVV.